Listed below are T cell receptor beta chains from one sample, sequenced in a study of T cell repertoires in cytomegalovirus infection. TCRdb passed the reads through MiXCR, listing each CDR3 protein once. The top ten hold around 2.6% of the sample, which has approximately 700,000 distinct CDR3 sequences, 35% seen once. Sample: PBMCs. These receptors all stem from a human donor in good health (CMV status not recorded). Some clones in this sample may be carry-over from other donors' samples. Each CDR3 is given with its conserved first and last residue. The order of the fields is V gene, D gene, clone size, J gene, CDR3 DNA, CDR3 protein. D genes are given only for firm matches. Size is stated for part of the rows, as once, few or many counts, or as a class when the clone is expanded.

V: TRBV7-2; D: TRBD2; size: NA; J: TRBJ2-1; DNA: TGTGCCAGCAGCTTAACGGGACTAGCGTACAATGAGCAGTTCTTC; CDR3: CASSLTGLAYNEQFF
V: TRBV19; D: TRBD1; size: few; J: TRBJ2-7; DNA: TGTGCCAGTAGCGGGGACAGAGAATACGAGCAGTACTTC; CDR3: CASSGDREYEQYF
V: TRBV20-1; D: NA; size: NA; J: TRBJ2-6; DNA: TGCAGTGCTAGTATGCTAGTTGCGGCCAACGTCCTGACTTTC; CDR3: CSASMLVAANVLTF
V: TRBV25-1; D: TRBD1; size: NA; J: TRBJ2-7; DNA: TGTGCCAGCAGTGAATACCGGGACAGGGGCGAGCAGTACTTC; CDR3: CASSEYRDRGEQYF
V: TRBV29-1; D: NA; size: few; J: TRBJ2-5; DNA: TGCAGCGTTGGTACCACCCAAGAGACCCAGTACTTC; CDR3: CSVGTTQETQYF
V: TRBV12-3/TRBV12-4; D: TRBD2; size: few; J: TRBJ2-5; DNA: TGTGCCAGCAGTCCCCCAAGTAGCGGGAAGGCAGAGACCCAGTACTTC; CDR3: CASSPPSSGKAETQYF
V: TRBV4-1; D: NA; size: NA; J: TRBJ1-3; DNA: TGCGCCAGCAGCAAACTCAGGACTTACTCTGGAAACACCATATATTTT; CDR3: CASSKLRTYSGNTIYF
V: TRBV11-3; D: NA; size: few; J: TRBJ2-2; DNA: TGTGCCAGCAGCTTAGGGCAGGGAGTCCCCGGGGAGCTGTTTTTT; CDR3: CASSLGQGVPGELFF
V: TRBV4-1; D: TRBD1; size: NA; J: TRBJ1-5; DNA: TGCGCCAGCAGCTTCCTAGTAACAGGGGGACCGCAGCCCCAGCATTTT; CDR3: CASSFLVTGGPQPQHF
V: TRBV6-2/TRBV6-3; D: NA; size: NA; J: TRBJ1-6; DNA: TGTGCCAGCACCAGACACAACTATAATTCACCCCTCCACTTT; CDR3: CASTRHNYNSPLHF
V: TRBV4-1; D: NA; size: many; J: TRBJ1-1; DNA: TGCGCCAGCAGCCAAGATCCCACAACTGAAGCTTTCTTT; CDR3: CASSQDPTTEAFF
V: TRBV10-3; D: NA; size: few; J: TRBJ2-3; DNA: TGTGCCATCAGTGAGTCGAGGGCGGGGACTAGCACAGATACGCAGTATTTT; CDR3: CAISESRAGTSTDTQYF
V: TRBV7-2; D: TRBD1; size: NA; J: TRBJ1-2; DNA: TGTGCCAGCAGCCGACTGGGACAGAGCTATGGCTACACCTTC; CDR3: CASSRLGQSYGYTF
V: TRBV24-1; D: NA; size: few; J: TRBJ1-2; DNA: TGTGCCACCAGTGACCGTACAGAGAACTATGGCTACACCTTC; CDR3: CATSDRTENYGYTF
V: TRBV4-1; D: TRBD2; size: few; J: TRBJ2-2; DNA: TGCGCCAGCAGCCGGGAACTAGCGGGGGGGCTGTCCGGGGAGCTGTTTTTT; CDR3: CASSRELAGGLSGELFF
V: TRBV12-3/TRBV12-4; D: TRBD1; size: NA; J: TRBJ2-7; DNA: TGTGCCAGCACCTCCTCCGGACAGGGGGCGGGGGAGCAGTACTTC; CDR3: CASTSSGQGAGEQYF
V: TRBV29-1; D: NA; size: NA; J: TRBJ2-3; DNA: TGCAGCGCCTGCGGTGGCGGGGAATCAGATACGCAGTATTTT; CDR3: CSACGGGESDTQYF
V: TRBV28; D: NA; size: many; J: TRBJ2-5; DNA: TGTGCCAGCAGCTACCGGACAGAGACCCAGTACTTC; CDR3: CASSYRTETQYF
V: TRBV7-2; D: NA; size: many; J: TRBJ1-1; DNA: TGTGCCAGCAGCTTAAGCAGTGGGGTGAACACTGAAGCTTTCTTT; CDR3: CASSLSSGVNTEAFF
V: TRBV25-1; D: TRBD2; size: NA; J: TRBJ2-5; DNA: TGTGCCAGCAGGGGGACTAGCGCTTCGACCCAGTACTTC; CDR3: CASRGTSASTQYF
V: TRBV4-3; D: TRBD2; size: few; J: TRBJ2-7; DNA: TGCGCCAGCAGCCATCGGACTAGGAGGTACGAGCAGTACTTC; CDR3: CASSHRTRRYEQYF
V: TRBV7-3; D: NA; size: NA; J: TRBJ2-5; DNA: TGTTCCAGCAGCTTACAACCCCAAGAGACCCAGTACTTC; CDR3: CSSSLQPQETQYF